The present T cell receptor (beta chain) was sequenced within a study of T cell responses to AZD1222 COVID-19 vaccine. For the study at large: Second doses at about 4 or about 12 weeks were pooled. Study-level findings and limits: A mostly white British donor set with more females was recruited, and clonal diversity was possibly underestimated. In all cases, repertoires were sampled only after the peak T cell response. Increases in Spike-specific TCR breadth and depth were seen after two AZD1222 doses.

The germline V gene encodes CDR1 LGHNA and CDR2 YNFKEQ. The CDR3 sequence is 15 residues long. V lost 1 base and J lost 0, with 10 bases in between. A word on this clone: Its antigen is undetermined.

This table comes from immunoSEQ multiplex PCR, and its TCRdb copy is limited to in-frame clones, with some not included. Of 130,000 to 150,000 clones in the sample, 93% are singletons; the top ten hold about 2.1%. This receptor was obtained from an adult in good health. Source: peripheral blood, taken on day 0 of AZD1222 vaccination. The chain carries TRBV4-2 and TRBJ2-7; either TRBD1 or TRBD2 may supply D (5 bases each). CDR3 residues: CASSQGGSLSYEQYF. DNA for the CDR3: TGTGCCAGCAGCCAAGGGGGGTCACTCTCCTACGAGCAGTACTTC.